The T cell receptor (beta chain) described here comes from a study of Graves' ophthalmopathy and Graves' hyperthyroidism. RNA transcripts yielded amplified TCR beta CDR3 regions. Second-round multiplex PCR came after first-round RT-PCR with HTBI primers. One entry per CDR3 protein results from TCRdb running MiXCR on the multiplex PCR reads. The repertoire has 200,000 to 250,000 distinct CDR3 sequences, roughly 21% of them found once; the top ten carry 43%. This clonotype was counted at least ten times. V gave up 1 base and J gave up 4 bases, with 8 bases separating them. CDR1 is SQVTM, CDR2 ANQGSEA, per germline. The CDR3 sequence is 13 residues long.

This chain connects TRBV29-1 to TRBJ1-3; D call uncertain. This receptor was taken from a woman in her fifties or sixties with Graves' ophthalmopathy. Sequences were obtained from peripheral blood. This chain's CDR3 is CSVEAPGGNTIYF. Written as DNA, the CDR3 is TGCAGCGTTGAAGCCCCCGGAGGAAACACCATATATTTT.